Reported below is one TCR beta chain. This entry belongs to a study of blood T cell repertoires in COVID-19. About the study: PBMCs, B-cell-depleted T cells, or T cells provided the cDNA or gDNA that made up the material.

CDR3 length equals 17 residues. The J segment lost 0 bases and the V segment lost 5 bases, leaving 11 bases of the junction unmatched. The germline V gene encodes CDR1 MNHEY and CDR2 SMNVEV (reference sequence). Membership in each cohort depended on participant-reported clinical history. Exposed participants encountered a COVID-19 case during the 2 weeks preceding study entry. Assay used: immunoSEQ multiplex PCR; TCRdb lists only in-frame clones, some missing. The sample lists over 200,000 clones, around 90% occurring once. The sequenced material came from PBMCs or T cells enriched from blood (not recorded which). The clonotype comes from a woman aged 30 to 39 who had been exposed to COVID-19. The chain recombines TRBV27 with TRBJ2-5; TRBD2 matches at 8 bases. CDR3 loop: CASSLLWTSPNQETQYF. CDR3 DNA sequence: TGTGCCAGCAGTCTCCTCTGGACTAGCCCCAACCAAGAGACCCAGTACTTC.